This entry concerns a single T cell receptor beta chain. This sample was taken from a study of blood T cell repertoires in COVID-19. Turning to the study itself: Italy, Spain and the United States were the sources of the convalescent and acute COVID-19 samples. T cells, B-cell-depleted T cells, or PBMCs supplied cDNA or gDNA.

Using immunoSEQ multiplex PCR, the repertoire was profiled, and TCRdb retains in-frame clones only, with some absent. The data contain roughly 79,000 clones, roughly 90% of them singletons. The CDR3 contains 14 residues. Germline assignment: CDR1 SEHNR and CDR2 FQNEAQ (reference sequence). V was shortened by 1 base and J by 6 bases, with 12 bases between the two germline ends. The clonotype originates from a man aged 50 or older with active COVID-19. V usage is TRBV7-9 and J usage is TRBJ1-2, with a weak D call TRBD1 (5 bases). The sequencing input was peripheral blood. As DNA, the CDR3 is TGTGCCAGCAGCTTAGGGGGCAGTGGAGATGGCTACACCTTC. Translated: CASSLGGSGDGYTF.